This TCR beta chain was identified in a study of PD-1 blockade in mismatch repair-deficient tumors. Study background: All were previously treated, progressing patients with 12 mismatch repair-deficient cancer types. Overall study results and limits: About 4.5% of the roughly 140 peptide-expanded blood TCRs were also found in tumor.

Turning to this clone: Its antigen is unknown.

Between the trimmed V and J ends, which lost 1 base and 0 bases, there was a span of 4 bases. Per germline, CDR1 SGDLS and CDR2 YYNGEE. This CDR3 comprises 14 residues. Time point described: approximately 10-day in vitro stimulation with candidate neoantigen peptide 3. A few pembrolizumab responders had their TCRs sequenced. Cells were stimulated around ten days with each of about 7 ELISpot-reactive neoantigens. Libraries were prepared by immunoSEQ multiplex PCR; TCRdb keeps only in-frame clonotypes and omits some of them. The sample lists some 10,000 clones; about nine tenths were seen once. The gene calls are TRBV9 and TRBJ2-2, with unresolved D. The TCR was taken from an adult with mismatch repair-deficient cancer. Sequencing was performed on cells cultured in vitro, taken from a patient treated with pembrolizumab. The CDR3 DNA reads TGTGCCAGCAGCGTAAGGTCGAACACCGGGGAGCTGTTTTTT. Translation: CASSVRSNTGELFF.